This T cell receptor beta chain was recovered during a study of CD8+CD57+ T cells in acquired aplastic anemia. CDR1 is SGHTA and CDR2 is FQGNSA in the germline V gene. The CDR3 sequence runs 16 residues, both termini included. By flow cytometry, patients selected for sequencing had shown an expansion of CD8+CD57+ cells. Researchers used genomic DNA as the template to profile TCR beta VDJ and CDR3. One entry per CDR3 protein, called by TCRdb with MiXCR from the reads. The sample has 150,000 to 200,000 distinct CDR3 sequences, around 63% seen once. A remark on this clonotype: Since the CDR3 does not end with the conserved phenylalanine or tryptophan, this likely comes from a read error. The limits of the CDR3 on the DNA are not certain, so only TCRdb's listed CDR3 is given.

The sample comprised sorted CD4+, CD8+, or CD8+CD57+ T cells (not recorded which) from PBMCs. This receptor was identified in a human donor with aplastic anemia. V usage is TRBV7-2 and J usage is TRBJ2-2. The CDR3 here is CASSLGPAGSTGELSY.